A selection of T cell receptor beta chains follows, all from one sample in a study of T cell responses to AZD1222 COVID-19 vaccine. Measured with immunoSEQ multiplex PCR; TCRdb has only the in-frame clones, and not every one. The repertoire holds some 120,000 clones, with around nine tenths as singletons. The material sequenced was peripheral blood, taken 28 days after the second AZD1222 dose. The receptors originated from an adult who received the AZD1222 COVID-19 vaccine. Each CDR3 is given with its conserved first and last residue. D genes are given only for firm matches. Only some rows state a clone size, as once, few, many or a class for expanded clones.

v_gene: TRBV10-1
j_gene: TRBJ1-1
d_gene: TRBD1
abundance: .
CDR3aa: CASSEQGAGTEAFF
CDR3nt: TGCGCCAGCAGTGAGCAGGGGGCAGGCACTGAAGCTTTCTTT

v_gene: TRBV27
j_gene: TRBJ2-1
d_gene: .
abundance: once
CDR3aa: CASRDWGGSYNEQFF
CDR3nt: TGTGCCAGCAGGGACTGGGGAGGCTCCTACAATGAGCAGTTCTTC

v_gene: TRBV10-1
j_gene: TRBJ2-6
d_gene: .
abundance: .
CDR3aa: CASTPGSGANVLTF
CDR3nt: TGCGCCAGCACCCCCGGTTCTGGGGCCAACGTCCTGACTTTC

v_gene: TRBV7-9
j_gene: TRBJ2-1
d_gene: TRBD2
abundance: .
CDR3aa: CASSVSGIEANEQFF
CDR3nt: TGTGCCAGCAGCGTTAGCGGGATAGAAGCTAATGAGCAGTTCTTC

v_gene: TRBV5-4
j_gene: TRBJ2-1
d_gene: TRBD2
abundance: .
CDR3aa: CASSLQTSGSDEQFF
CDR3nt: TGTGCCAGCAGCCTCCAGACTAGCGGGAGCGATGAGCAGTTCTTC

v_gene: TRBV30
j_gene: TRBJ2-5
d_gene: .
abundance: .
CDR3aa: CAWSVQYVKTQYF
CDR3nt: TGTGCCTGGAGTGTACAGTACGTGAAGACCCAGTACTTC

v_gene: TRBV2
j_gene: TRBJ1-4
d_gene: .
abundance: once
CDR3aa: CASREPTGYRTNEKLFF
CDR3nt: TGTGCCAGCAGAGAACCAACAGGATATCGGACTAATGAAAAACTGTTTTTT

v_gene: TRBV5-1
j_gene: TRBJ2-5
d_gene: TRBD1
abundance: .
CDR3aa: CASNTRDRATNLETQYF
CDR3nt: TGCGCCAGCAATACCAGGGACAGGGCTACGAATCTAGAGACCCAGTACTTC

v_gene: TRBV21-1
j_gene: TRBJ1-5
d_gene: .
abundance: .
CDR3aa: CASSNASRLISNQPQHF
CDR3nt: TGTGCCAGCAGCAATGCCTCCAGGCTGATTAGCAATCAGCCCCAGCATTTT

v_gene: TRBV9
j_gene: TRBJ1-1
d_gene: TRBD1
abundance: .
CDR3aa: CASSVAPTGGAEAFF
CDR3nt: TGTGCCAGCAGCGTAGCCCCGACAGGGGGAGCTGAAGCTTTCTTT

v_gene: TRBV5-8
j_gene: TRBJ2-1
d_gene: TRBD2
abundance: .
CDR3aa: CASSGLAGVVYNEQFF
CDR3nt: TGTGCCAGCAGTGGACTAGCGGGAGTTGTCTACAATGAGCAGTTCTTC

v_gene: TRBV4-2
j_gene: TRBJ1-2
d_gene: .
abundance: once
CDR3aa: CASSQVGLNPGGYTF
CDR3nt: TGTGCCAGCAGCCAAGTGGGGTTAAACCCAGGAGGCTACACCTTC

v_gene: TRBV5-5
j_gene: TRBJ1-2
d_gene: .
abundance: .
CDR3aa: CASRTPGRSYGYTF
CDR3nt: TGTGCCAGCAGAACCCCGGGTAGGAGCTATGGCTACACCTTC

v_gene: TRBV19
j_gene: TRBJ2-7
d_gene: .
abundance: .
CDR3aa: CASSSSDSFAYEQYF
CDR3nt: TGTGCCAGTAGTAGTTCCGACAGCTTTGCCTACGAGCAGTACTTC

v_gene: TRBV5-1
j_gene: TRBJ2-7
d_gene: .
abundance: .
CDR3aa: CASSLTRRSGPEQYF
CDR3nt: TGCGCCAGCAGCTTGACAAGAAGAAGTGGCCCCGAGCAGTACTTC

v_gene: TRBV19
j_gene: TRBJ2-2
d_gene: .
abundance: .
CDR3aa: CASSILGAIGELFF
CDR3nt: TGTGCCAGTAGTATCCTGGGGGCAATCGGGGAGCTGTTTTTT

v_gene: TRBV10-3
j_gene: TRBJ1-5
d_gene: .
abundance: .
CDR3aa: CAISGAVGNQPQHF
CDR3nt: TGTGCCATCAGTGGGGCGGTGGGTAATCAGCCCCAGCATTTT

v_gene: TRBV30
j_gene: TRBJ2-1
d_gene: .
abundance: .
CDR3aa: CAWTGQINGRTYNEQFF
CDR3nt: TGTGCCTGGACCGGGCAGATTAACGGGAGAACCTACAATGAGCAGTTCTTC

v_gene: TRBV7-9
j_gene: TRBJ1-1
d_gene: .
abundance: few
CDR3aa: CASSSRYTEAFF
CDR3nt: TGTGCCAGCAGCTCAAGGTACACTGAAGCTTTCTTT

v_gene: TRBV20-1
j_gene: TRBJ2-7
d_gene: TRBD2
abundance: .
CDR3aa: CSASIAGVYEQYF
CDR3nt: TGCAGTGCTAGTATAGCGGGAGTCTACGAGCAGTACTTC

v_gene: TRBV28
j_gene: TRBJ2-7
d_gene: TRBD1
abundance: .
CDR3aa: CASSSGQGKGRREQYF
CDR3nt: TGTGCCAGCAGTAGTGGACAGGGAAAAGGAAGGCGCGAGCAGTACTTC

v_gene: TRBV2
j_gene: TRBJ1-1
d_gene: .
abundance: .
CDR3aa: CASSWGISLPRTEAFF
CDR3nt: TGTGCCAGCAGTTGGGGTATTTCACTGCCAAGAACTGAAGCTTTCTTT

v_gene: TRBV5-6
j_gene: TRBJ1-2
d_gene: .
abundance: .
CDR3aa: CASSPRDGTHNYGYTF
CDR3nt: TGTGCCAGCAGCCCCCGGGACGGAACTCATAACTATGGCTACACCTTC

v_gene: TRBV2
j_gene: TRBJ1-2
d_gene: TRBD1
abundance: .
CDR3aa: CASSDRQGGFNGYTF
CDR3nt: TGTGCCAGCAGTGACCGACAGGGCGGTTTTAATGGCTACACCTTC

v_gene: TRBV30
j_gene: TRBJ1-5
d_gene: .
abundance: once
CDR3aa: CAWSPRDGAFGNQPQHF
CDR3nt: TGTGCCTGGAGTCCCAGGGACGGGGCTTTTGGAAATCAGCCCCAGCATTTT

v_gene: TRBV5-5
j_gene: TRBJ2-2
d_gene: .
abundance: once
CDR3aa: CASSFGLNPATGELFF
CDR3nt: TGTGCCAGCAGCTTCGGACTCAACCCGGCCACCGGGGAGCTGTTTTTT

v_gene: TRBV10-3
j_gene: TRBJ1-6
d_gene: .
abundance: .
CDR3aa: CAISDAGWNSPLHF
CDR3nt: TGTGCCATCAGTGACGCAGGGTGGAATTCACCCCTCCACTTT

v_gene: TRBV28
j_gene: TRBJ1-3
d_gene: .
abundance: once
CDR3aa: CASSLDGYSGNTIYF
CDR3nt: TGTGCCAGCAGTTTAGACGGATACTCTGGAAACACCATATATTTT

v_gene: TRBV24-1
j_gene: TRBJ2-2
d_gene: .
abundance: .
CDR3aa: CATSDSPRGTGELFF
CDR3nt: TGTGCCACCAGTGATTCGCCTCGGGGCACCGGGGAGCTGTTTTTT

v_gene: TRBV2
j_gene: TRBJ1-2
d_gene: .
abundance: .
CDR3aa: CASRVEGDYGYTF
CDR3nt: TGTGCCAGCAGGGTGGAGGGGGACTATGGCTACACCTTC

v_gene: TRBV5-1
j_gene: TRBJ1-4
d_gene: .
abundance: few
CDR3aa: CASRDPGGSSEKLFF
CDR3nt: TGCGCCTCCCGGGACCCTGGCGGAAGCAGTGAAAAACTGTTTTTT

v_gene: TRBV6-6
j_gene: TRBJ2-1
d_gene: .
abundance: .
CDR3aa: CASSYPTDSYNEQFF
CDR3nt: TGTGCCAGCAGTTACCCGACCGACTCCTACAATGAGCAGTTCTTC

v_gene: TRBV18
j_gene: TRBJ2-2
d_gene: TRBD2
abundance: few
CDR3aa: CASSQYASGSGELFF
CDR3nt: TGTGCCAGCTCACAGTACGCTAGCGGGAGCGGGGAGCTGTTTTTT

v_gene: TRBV30
j_gene: TRBJ1-4
d_gene: .
abundance: .
CDR3aa: CAGGSWYEKLFF
CDR3nt: TGTGCCGGAGGTAGTTGGTATGAAAAACTGTTTTTT

v_gene: TRBV10-3
j_gene: TRBJ2-2
d_gene: .
abundance: .
CDR3aa: CAISAEQSTGELFF
CDR3nt: TGTGCCATCAGTGCAGAACAAAGCACCGGGGAGCTGTTTTTT

v_gene: TRBV6-6
j_gene: TRBJ2-3
d_gene: .
abundance: .
CDR3aa: CASSPDRGGTDTQYF
CDR3nt: TGTGCCAGCAGTCCCGATAGGGGCGGAACAGATACGCAGTATTTT

v_gene: TRBV5-4
j_gene: TRBJ1-1
d_gene: .
abundance: .
CDR3aa: CASSLVGGLNTEAFF
CDR3nt: TGTGCCAGCAGCTTGGTTGGGGGACTGAACACTGAAGCTTTCTTT